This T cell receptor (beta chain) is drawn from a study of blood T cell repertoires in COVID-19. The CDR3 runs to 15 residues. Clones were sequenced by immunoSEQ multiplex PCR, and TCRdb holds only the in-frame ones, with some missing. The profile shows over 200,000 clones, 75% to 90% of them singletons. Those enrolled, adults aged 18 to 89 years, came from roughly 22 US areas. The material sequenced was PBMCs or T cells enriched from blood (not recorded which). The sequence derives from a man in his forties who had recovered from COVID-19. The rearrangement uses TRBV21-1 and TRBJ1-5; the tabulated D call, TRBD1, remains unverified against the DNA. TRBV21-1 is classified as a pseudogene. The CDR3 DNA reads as TGTGCCAGCAGCAAGGGTGACATTAGCAATCAGCCCCAGCATTTT. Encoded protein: CASSKGDISNQPQHF.